What follows are 18 T cell receptor beta chains derived from one specimen sequenced in a study of blood T cell repertoires in COVID-19. Clones were read by immunoSEQ multiplex PCR, and TCRdb kept only the in-frame ones, dropping some. The table lists approximately 300,000 clones, around 90% of them singletons. The sequenced material came from PBMCs or T cells enriched from blood (not recorded which). These receptors were collected from a man aged 60 to 75 who had recovered from COVID-19.

This clone was observed a few times. This sequence joins TRBV7-2 and TRBJ1-1; perhaps TRBD1 as D (5 bases). V lost 5 bases and J lost 5, with 18 bases in between. This CDR3 region has 15 residues. Germline CDR1 SGHTA, CDR2 FQGNSA. CDR3: CASSVTPGVGTEAFF. The CDR3 DNA follows: TGTGCCAGCAGCGTGACACCGGGGGTAGGTACTGAAGCTTTCTTT.

This sequence joins TRBV7-2 and TRBJ1-5; TRBD1 aligns across 8 bases. J was trimmed by 7 bases and V by 1 base; bases with no gene match: 9. The CDR3 totals 16 residues. Germline CDR1 SGHTA, CDR2 FQGNSA. This CDR3 is CASSLVGTGIGQPQHF. The DNA for the CDR3 is TGTGCCAGCAGCTTAGTCGGGACAGGAATCGGCCAGCCCCAGCATTTT.

V usage is TRBV27 and J usage is TRBJ2-7, with D possibly TRBD1 on 6 matching bases. The V and J ends lost 4 bases and 0 bases respectively, with 7 bases between them. The CDR3 spans 13 residues. The germline V gene encodes CDR1 MNHEY and CDR2 SMNVEV (reference sequence). Here the CDR3 reads CASSYRDSYEQYF. In DNA, the CDR3 is TGTGCCAGCAGTTACAGGGACTCCTACGAGCAGTACTTC.

The J gene is TRBJ2-7, the V gene TRBV4-2, with 9 bases aligning to TRBD2. Germline V gene sequence: CDR1 LGHNA, CDR2 YNFKEQ. This CDR3 comprises 15 residues. The junction had 4 bases not matched to a gene; V was cut back by 1 base and J by 3 bases. The CDR3 DNA sequence: TGTGCCAGCAGCCAAGGGTTTAGCGGGAGCTACGAGCAGTACTTC. Its protein product is CASSQGFSGSYEQYF.

The V gene is TRBV20-1, the J gene TRBJ2-1; TRBD1 agrees at 7 bases. The junction had 13 bases not matched to a gene; V was cut back by 3 bases and J by 8 bases. Germline V lookup: CDR1 DFQATT, CDR2 SNEGSKA (reference sequence). The CDR3 has 15 amino acids. The CDR3 here is CSASNAAGGIDEQFF. CDR3 nucleotide sequence: TGCAGTGCTAGTAACGCGGCAGGGGGTATCGATGAGCAGTTCTTC.

This chain links TRBV4-2 with TRBJ2-7, with D perhaps matching TRBD2 (5 bases). This CDR3 is 15 amino acids long. The V end lost 4 bases, the J end lost 0 bases, and 13 bases lay between the germline ends. Germline CDR1 is LGHNA and CDR2 is YNFKEQ. The CDR3 sequence: CASSRGSDASYEQYF. The CDR3 DNA reads TGTGCCAGCAGCCGAGGGTCAGACGCCTCCTACGAGCAGTACTTC.

The CDR3 region has the DNA TGTGCCAGCAGCTTAGGTCCCCCGTCCTACGAGCAGTACTTC. It codes for CASSLGPPSYEQYF. The chain has TRBV11-2 and TRBJ2-7, with no clear D. Trimming took 1 base from V and 1 from J, leaving 8 bases between them. Germline V gene data show CDR1 as SGHAT and CDR2 as FQNNGV. The CDR3 runs to 14 residues.

This rearrangement joins TRBV7-2 to TRBJ2-7; 8 positions match TRBD2. The CDR3 is 16 amino acids. The trim removed 0 bases at V and 2 bases at J, leaving 6 bases unmatched. Germline assignment: CDR1 SGHTA and CDR2 FQGNSA. CDR3: CASSLAPSGGPYEQYF. The DNA of the CDR3 is TGTGCCAGCAGCTTAGCCCCGAGCGGGGGCCCCTACGAGCAGTACTTC.

As DNA, the CDR3 is TGTGCCAGCAGCCAAGAACTAGCGGTCTCCTACAATGAGCAGTTCTTC. This gives the protein CASSQELAVSYNEQFF. The V call is TRBV3-1 (or the pseudogene TRBV3-2), the J call TRBJ2-1, with 8 bases fitting TRBD2. Per germline, CDR1 LGHDT and CDR2 YNNKEL (reference sequence). The CDR3 is made up of 16 amino acids. V lost 0 bases to trimming and J lost 0 bases; unmatched junction nucleotides: 1.

The chain uses TRBV9 and TRBJ2-1; a weak D match, TRBD2 (5 bases). Germline loops: CDR1 SGDLS, CDR2 YYNGEE. Trimming left V 4 bases short and J 9 bases short, with 14 bases between. CDR3 size: 13 residues. The CDR3 spells CASSRLLWGEQFF. CDR3 nucleotide sequence: TGTGCCAGCAGCCGACTACTATGGGGTGAGCAGTTCTTC.

This sequence joins TRBV14 and TRBJ2-3; D unclear. CDR3 size: 13 residues. V was clipped by 0 bases and J by 14 bases, with 15 bases between them. Germline V gene sequence: CDR1 SGHDN, CDR2 FVKESK. CDR3 sequence: CASSQDSARKLYF. CDR3 sequence (DNA): TGTGCCAGCAGCCAAGATTCGGCCAGGAAGCTGTATTTT.

The CDR3 DNA sequence: TGTGCCAGCTCCCTGGTGCAGGCGTCAACTAATGAAAAACTGTTTTTT. Translating it yields CASSLVQASTNEKLFF. V gene TRBV6-6 combines with J gene TRBJ1-4; D remains ambiguous. Trimming shortened V by 8 bases and J by 0 bases, and 16 bases separated the two germline ends. The CDR3 length is 16 residues. Per germline, CDR1 MNHNY and CDR2 SVGAGI (reference sequence).

The chain combines TRBV29-1 with TRBJ2-5; possibly TRBD2 for D (6 bases). The CDR3 loop spans 15 amino acids. Germline assignment: CDR1 SQVTM and CDR2 ANQGSEA. V was pared by 7 bases and J by 0 bases, with 18 bases between. CDR3 protein: CSGAGWGGYQETQYF. The CDR3, as DNA: TGCAGCGGCGCGGGCTGGGGAGGATACCAAGAGACCCAGTACTTC.

The rearrangement links TRBV5-4 to TRBJ1-2; 10 bases align to TRBD1. V lost 4 bases, J lost 4 bases, and 4 bases stayed unmatched. The CDR3 covers 14 residues. Germline V gene lookup returns CDR1 SGHNT and CDR2 YYREEE (reference sequence). The CDR3 loop reads CASSRQGARYGYTF. The CDR3 coding sequence is TGTGCCAGCAGCCGACAGGGGGCTCGCTATGGCTACACCTTC.

The chain uses TRBV19 and TRBJ1-5, with TRBD1 as a possible D gene (6 bases). The CDR3 has 13 residues. Per germline, CDR1 LNHDA and CDR2 SQIVND (reference sequence). Trimming pared 7 bases from V and 6 bases from J, leaving 13 bases between. In DNA form, the CDR3 reads TGTGCCAGTAAACCTAGGGGGTCTCAGCCCCAGCATTTT. Its translation is CASKPRGSQPQHF.

This chain connects TRBV5-1 to TRBJ2-3; 13 bases agree with TRBD2. CDR1 is SGHRS and CDR2 is YFSETQ in the germline V gene. The CDR3 consists of 20 residues. Losses at the gene ends were 3 bases for V and 0 bases for J; bases not matched to a gene: 13. The chain's CDR3 is CASSSPPRGTSGTSTDTQYF. The DNA of the CDR3 is TGCGCCAGCAGCTCTCCCCCCCGGGGGACTAGCGGGACTAGCACAGATACGCAGTATTTT.

V and J are TRBV27 and TRBJ1-1, with D perhaps TRBD1 (5 bases). CDR3 length: 11 amino acids. The ends were cut back, 8 bases at V and 7 bases at J, with 11 bases in the middle. Germline CDR1 reads MNHEY; CDR2 reads SMNVEV (reference sequence). The CDR3 reads CASLGAVEAFF. For the CDR3, the DNA is TGTGCCAGCCTTGGGGCGGTTGAAGCTTTCTTT.

As to this clone: The same CDR3 can be traced to other DNA sequences in this sample. This chain links TRBV5-1 with TRBJ2-5, with TRBD2 identical over 7 bases. This CDR3 region has 13 residues. Looked up from germline, CDR1 is SGHRS and CDR2 is YFSETQ. Trimming removed 0 bases from V and 5 bases from J; junction bases left unmatched: 1. This CDR3 reads CASSLGGGETQYF. CDR3 DNA: TGCGCCAGCAGCTTGGGGGGAGGGGAGACCCAGTACTTC.